Below are 16 T cell receptor beta chains sequenced from a single sample in a study of identical twins. Each CDR3 protein gets one entry after TCRdb re-called the 5' RACE reads with MiXCR. The repertoire includes about 520,000 distinct CDR3 sequences, 22% of them detected once, and roughly 0.9% sits in the top ten. A further study also used this sample, focusing on T cells expressing NK-cell markers.

The sample comprised CD4+ T cells sorted from blood. Receptors were obtained from a woman between 18 and 30 years old in good health.

This clonotype was counted only a few times. The chain uses TRBV9 and TRBJ2-1; D is unclear. Trimming pared 2 bases from V and 7 bases from J, leaving 10 bases between. This CDR3 contains 13 residues. Germline V gives CDR1 SGDLS, CDR2 YYNGEE. The DNA of the CDR3 is TGTGCCAGCAGCGTCCAGGTCGAGAATGAGCAGTTCTTC. Translation gives CASSVQVENEQFF.

This clonotype was seen a few times. The chain uses TRBV11-1 and TRBJ1-5, with D tentatively TRBD1 (6 bases). V dropped 1 base and J dropped 3 bases, with 19 bases sitting between them. The V gene's germline CDR1 is SGHAT and CDR2 FQDESV (reference sequence). This CDR3 has 18 amino acids. The CDR3, as DNA: TGTGCCAGCAGCTTAGGACCGCCGGGACAATCATTCAATCAGCCCCAGCATTTT. This translates into CASSLGPPGQSFNQPQHF.

This clonotype was seen a handful of times. The CDR3 region has the DNA TGCGCCAGCAGCTTGGGCCACGTTGCAACTAATGAAAAACTGTTTTTT. Amino acids: CASSLGHVATNEKLFF. This chain joins TRBV5-1 and TRBJ1-4; D unresolved. V shed 0 bases and J shed 0 bases, with 9 bases lying between them. Germline CDR1 reads SGHRS; CDR2 reads YFSETQ. This CDR3 comprises 16 residues.

The rearrangement uses TRBV24-1 and TRBJ2-1, with TRBD1 matching over 7 bases. Per germline, CDR1 KGHDR and CDR2 SFDVKD. This CDR3 region has 20 residues. V gave up 7 bases and J gave up 2 bases; unmatched junction bases: 22. The CDR3 coding sequence is TGTGCCACCAGGGTTCGACAGGGTCCCGCACACCGCACCCCCTACAATGAGCAGTTCTTC. This encodes CATRVRQGPAHRTPYNEQFF.

The rearrangement joins TRBV12-3 or TRBV12-4 to TRBJ1-5; D is unclear. V lost 3 bases to trimming and J lost 4 bases, with 13 bases between them. The CDR3 is 15 amino acids. CDR3 DNA sequence: TGTGCCAGCAGTTTGTGGGGAAGTGGAAATCAGCCCCAGCATTTT. Translating gives CASSLWGSGNQPQHF.

The chain is built from TRBV27 and TRBJ2-7; D might be TRBD2 (6 bases). The CDR3 contains 17 residues. Germline V lookup: CDR1 MNHEY, CDR2 SMNVEV (reference sequence). Trimming left V 5 bases short and J 9 bases short, with 29 bases between. The chain's CDR3 is CASSRTIQTGTPGRQYF. The CDR3 bases are TGTGCCAGCAGTCGTACAATTCAAACCGGGACTCCGGGAAGGCAGTACTTC.

This clonotype was seen only a few times. The gene calls are TRBV6-1 and TRBJ2-7, with D perhaps being TRBD1 or TRBD2 (5 bases each). Deletions cut 5 bases from V and 7 bases from J, with 18 bases between. The CDR3 is 14 amino acids. The germline CDR1 and CDR2 sequences are MNHNS and SASEGT. CDR3 sequence: CASSPPGRIGEQYF. In DNA, the CDR3 is TGTGCCAGCAGTCCCCCGGGACGAATCGGGGAGCAGTACTTC.

This clonotype was counted a few times. Its ends do not fully match the called genes, so a read error is possible. The chain carries TRBV20-1 and TRBJ2-7; D assignment may be TRBD1 or TRBD2 (6 bases each). Germline values: CDR1 DFQATT, CDR2 SNEGSKA (reference sequence). There are 15 residues in the CDR3. The CDR3 loop reads CSAREGGSKYYEQYF. CDR3 nucleotide sequence: TGCAGTGCAAGAGAGGGGGGTAGTAAGTACTACGAGCAGTACTTC.

The CDR3 here is CASSYPTSGRGSYNEQFF. In DNA, the CDR3 is TGTGCCAGCAGTTACCCGACTAGCGGGAGGGGCTCCTACAATGAGCAGTTCTTC. The chain joins TRBV6-2 or TRBV6-3 to TRBJ2-1; 14 bases map to TRBD2. CDR1 is MNHEY, CDR2 SVGEGT, per germline. The J segment lost 0 bases and the V segment lost 2 bases, leaving 3 bases of the junction unmatched. The CDR3 is 18 amino acids.

The gene calls are TRBV18 and TRBJ2-3; no definite D call. Between the trimmed V and J ends, which lost 6 bases and 7 bases, there was a span of 11 bases. The length of the CDR3 is 12 residues. Germline V gene lookup returns CDR1 KGHSH and CDR2 LQKENI. The chain's CDR3 is CASSSDVHTQYF. For the CDR3, the DNA is TGTGCCAGCTCGTCGGACGTCCATACGCAGTATTTT.

This clonotype was observed many times. V usage is TRBV7-8 and J usage is TRBJ2-1; 8 nucleotides match TRBD2. V was pared by 1 base and J by 5 bases, with 16 bases of the junction left unmatched. CDR1 and CDR2 from the germline V gene are SGHVS and FQNEAQ. The length of the CDR3 is 19 residues. This chain's CDR3 is CASSLGYRTGTRSHNEQFF. In DNA form, the CDR3 reads TGTGCCAGCAGCTTAGGTTACAGAACCGGGACTAGAAGCCACAATGAGCAGTTCTTC.

This clonotype has a single count. The chain couples TRBV7-2 to TRBJ1-1; TRBD1 is a possible D gene (5 bases). CDR1 SGHTA and CDR2 FQGNSA come from the germline V gene. CDR3 length equals 15 residues. Trimming removed 8 bases at V and 3 bases at J, with 19 bases between. In nucleotides, the CDR3 is TGTGCCAGCCCGGCGGCCGCAGGGTACCACACTGAAGCTTTCTTT. This gives the protein CASPAAAGYHTEAFF.

Ten or more counts support this clonotype. The V and J genes are TRBV2 and TRBJ1-5; 9 bases agree with TRBD1. V was pared by 7 bases and J by 1 base, with 5 bases of the junction left unmatched. CDR3 length equals 15 residues. The germline V gene has CDR1 SNHLY and CDR2 FYNNEI. CDR3 in DNA: TGTGCCAGCACCCCCGGGACAGGGAGCAATCAGCCCCAGCATTTT. Protein product: CASTPGTGSNQPQHF.

There are many counts of this clonotype. This chain's CDR3 is CAIRAGQSQETQYF. The CDR3, as DNA: TGTGCCATCAGGGCTGGACAGAGCCAAGAGACCCAGTACTTC. The rearrangement joins TRBV10-3 to TRBJ2-5; D might be TRBD1 (6 bases). Looked up from germline, CDR1 is ENHRY and CDR2 is SYGVKD. V was pared by 6 bases and J by 1 base, with 12 bases between. The CDR3 consists of 14 residues.

This clonotype was observed a few times. The J gene is TRBJ2-3, the V gene TRBV5-1, with TRBD2 matching over 10 bases. Germline V gene data show CDR1 as SGHRS and CDR2 as YFSETQ. The CDR3 covers 16 residues. Unmatched junction bases numbered 7, after V lost 4 bases and J lost 2 bases. This CDR3 is CASSRGTSVATDTQYF. In DNA, the CDR3 is TGCGCCAGCAGCCGGGGGACTAGCGTAGCCACAGATACGCAGTATTTT. Filled out from reference TRBV5-1 and TRBJ2-3, the complete variable domain reads KAGVTQTPRYLIKTRGQQVTLSCSPISGHRSVSWYQQTPGQGLQFLFEYFSETQRNKGNFPGRFSGRQFSNSRSEMNVSTLELGDSALYLCASSRGTSVATDTQYFGPGTRLTVL.

The chain has TRBV12-3 or TRBV12-4 and TRBJ2-2; D remains unclear. Trimming removed 8 bases from V and 6 bases from J, with 10 bases in between. The CDR3 length is 12 residues. CDR3 bases: TGTGCCAGCCGCGCGTTCGCCGGGGAGCTGTTTTTT. Amino acids: CASRAFAGELFF.